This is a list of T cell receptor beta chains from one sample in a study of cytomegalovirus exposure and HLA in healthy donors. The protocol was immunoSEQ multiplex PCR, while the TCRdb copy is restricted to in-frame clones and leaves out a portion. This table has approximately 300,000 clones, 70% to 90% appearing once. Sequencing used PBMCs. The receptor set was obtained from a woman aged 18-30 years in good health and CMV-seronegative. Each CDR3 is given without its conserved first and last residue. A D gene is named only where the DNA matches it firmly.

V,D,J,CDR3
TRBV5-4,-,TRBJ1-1,ASSSRKQDNTEAF
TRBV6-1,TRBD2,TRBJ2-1,ASSDPSGASYNEQF
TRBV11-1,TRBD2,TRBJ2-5,ASSLDPGLAGTQETQY
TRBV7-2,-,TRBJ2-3,ASSLGGRGTDTQY
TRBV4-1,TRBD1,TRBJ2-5,ASSQDHGTAQETQY
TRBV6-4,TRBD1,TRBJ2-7,ASSDQDRETYEQY
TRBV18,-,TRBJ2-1,ASSPKGDNEQF
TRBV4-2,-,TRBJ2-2,ASSQVGQSRTGELF
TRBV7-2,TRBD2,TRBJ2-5,ASSLFLAGQETQY
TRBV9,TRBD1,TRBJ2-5,ASSLGQFDQETQY